The T cell receptor beta chain described here comes from a study of T cells after yellow fever vaccination. Study conclusions and caveats: Contaminants from the bulk population, in the form of abundant clonotypes, could be found in FACS-sorted repertoires.

TCRdb used MiXCR to reprocess the 5' RACE reads, holding one entry per CDR3 protein. The sample yields some 100,000 distinct CDR3 sequences, 7.2% seen once. The V and J ends lost 4 bases and 8 bases respectively, with 18 bases between them. Germline assignment: CDR1 SGHNT and CDR2 YYREEE (reference sequence). This CDR3 region has 15 residues. This clonotype was observed a few times. Its antigen is not known. This specimen consisted of CD4+ T cells sorted from PBMCs, obtained more than 35 days after the first yellow fever vaccination. The rearrangement links TRBV5-4 to TRBJ1-4; a possible D gene is TRBD1 (5 bases). The receptor's source is a man aged 18 to 30 who received the YFV17D yellow fever vaccine. CDR3 sequence reads: CASSRLGGEAEKLFF. The CDR3 DNA reads as TGTGCCAGCAGCCGACTCGGAGGGGAGGCAGAAAAACTGTTTTTT.